Below are 29 T cell receptor beta chains sequenced from a single sample in a study of blood T cell repertoires in COVID-19. This table comes from immunoSEQ multiplex PCR, and its TCRdb copy is limited to in-frame clones, with some not included. The repertoire includes 350,000 to 400,000 clones, roughly 92% of them detected once, and 0.8% to 0.9% sits in the top ten. Material: PBMCs or T cells enriched from blood (not recorded which). The receptors here all came from a woman aged 40 to 50 who had been exposed to COVID-19.

The V gene is TRBV19, the J gene TRBJ1-2; 8 nucleotides agree with TRBD1. J gave up 0 bases and V 6 bases, and 3 bases lay outside the gene matches. Germline assignment: CDR1 LNHDA and CDR2 SQIVND (reference sequence). The CDR3 consists of 14 residues. CDR3 sequence: CASRRDRPNYGYTF. CDR3 DNA: TGTGCCAGTAGGAGGGACAGGCCTAACTATGGCTACACCTTC.

The chain joins TRBV27 to TRBJ1-2, with 12 nucleotides matching TRBD1. Trimming took 1 base from V and 3 from J; bases not matched to a gene: 3. This CDR3 comprises 16 residues. Germline V gene sequence: CDR1 MNHEY, CDR2 SMNVEV (reference sequence). This chain's CDR3 is CASSLFGDRGHYGYTF. The CDR3, as DNA: TGTGCCAGCAGTTTATTTGGGGACAGGGGGCACTATGGCTACACCTTC.

The chain recombines TRBV18 with TRBJ2-3; TRBD2 agrees at 13 bases. This CDR3 is 16 amino acids long. Per germline, CDR1 KGHSH and CDR2 LQKENI. Trimming cost V 5 bases and J 2 bases; bases outside gene matches: 4. The CDR3 is CASSDTSGRATDTQYF. In DNA, the CDR3 is TGTGCCAGCTCAGACACTAGCGGGAGGGCCACAGATACGCAGTATTTT.

A few counts support this clone. The gene calls are TRBV30 and TRBJ1-2; 12 bases agree with TRBD1. This CDR3 contains 13 residues. With 5 bases clipped from V and 8 bases from J, the junction kept 6 bases outside the gene matches. CDR1 is GTSNPN and CDR2 is SVGIG in the germline V gene (reference sequence). The CDR3 nucleotides read TGTGCCTGGGCTTCTGGGACAGGGGGCGGCTACACCTTC. Its protein is CAWASGTGGGYTF. The full variable domain, rest sourced from reference TRBV30 and TRBJ1-2, is SQTIHQWPATLVQPVGSPLSLECTVEGTSNPNLYWYRQAAGRGLQLLFYSVGIGQISSEVPQNLSASRPQDRQFILSSKKLLLSDSGFYLCAWASGTGGGYTFGSGTRLTVV.

The J gene is TRBJ1-4, the V gene TRBV7-8; no firm D call. Germline V gene data show CDR1 as SGHVS and CDR2 as FQNEAQ. The CDR3 has 16 residues. V was clipped by 3 bases and J by 7 bases, with 18 bases between them. The CDR3 DNA is TGTGCCAGCAGCTTGTCCCCGGGGTGGGTTGGTGAAAAACTGTTTTTT. It codes for CASSLSPGWVGEKLFF.

The rearrangement joins TRBV27 to TRBJ1-6, with D possibly matching TRBD1 (6 bases). From germline, CDR1 is MNHEY and CDR2 SMNVEV (reference sequence). This CDR3 has 15 residues. The V and J ends lost 8 bases and 7 bases respectively, with 18 bases between them. CDR3 sequence (DNA): TGTGCCAGCCGCAATTACAGGGTCGGGAATTCACCCCTCCACTTT. Translated: CASRNYRVGNSPLHF.

The DNA for the CDR3 is TGTGCCAGCAGTCGAAGCGGGGACAGGGCCTACGAGCAGTACTTC. It specifies CASSRSGDRAYEQYF. The J gene is TRBJ2-7, the V gene TRBV7-2; 9 positions match TRBD1. V dropped 6 bases and J dropped 2; count of bases not matched to a gene: 8. This CDR3 spans 15 amino acids. Germline CDR1 is SGHTA and CDR2 is FQGNSA.

The rearrangement uses TRBV19 and TRBJ2-4; D is possibly TRBD2 (6 bases). This CDR3 contains 11 residues. From germline, CDR1 is LNHDA and CDR2 SQIVND (reference sequence). The germline V and J ends were trimmed by 3 bases and 13 bases, with 10 bases remaining between them. The CDR3, as DNA: TGTGCCAGTAGTATTCGGAGGGAGCAGTACTTC. Translation gives CASSIRREQYF.

The chain links TRBV3-1 (or the pseudogene TRBV3-2) to TRBJ2-7; D possibly corresponds to TRBD2 (5 bases). The germline V gene encodes CDR1 LGHDT and CDR2 YNNKEL (reference sequence). This CDR3 contains 15 residues. Trimming stripped 2 bases from V and 0 bases from J, with 11 bases between. The CDR3 sequence: CASSQFPGSSYEQYF. The DNA for the CDR3 is TGTGCCAGCAGCCAATTTCCTGGGAGCTCCTACGAGCAGTACTTC.

This chain uses TRBV2 with TRBJ1-2; 8 nucleotides align to TRBD1. In germline, CDR1 is SNHLY, CDR2 FYNNEI. The V gene end was trimmed by 4 bases and the J gene end by 7 bases; junction bases not matched to a gene: 8. There are 14 residues in the CDR3. The CDR3 bases are TGTGCCAGCAGTGGGGACAGGATTTTCGGTGGCTACACCTTC. Encoded protein: CASSGDRIFGGYTF.

The rearrangement links TRBV29-1 to TRBJ1-2; 10 bases map to TRBD1. The CDR3 totals 16 residues. The germline V gene encodes CDR1 SQVTM and CDR2 ANQGSEA. Trimming cost V 6 bases and J 4 bases; bases outside gene matches: 14. CDR3 protein: CSVVWTGGLGSYGYTF. The CDR3 nucleotides read TGCAGCGTCGTTTGGACAGGGGGTTTAGGATCCTATGGCTACACCTTC.

V usage is TRBV5-1 and J usage is TRBJ1-1, with 7 bases that match TRBD1. The CDR3 loop spans 15 amino acids. The ends lost 2 bases at V and 1 base at J; junction bases unmatched: 5. Germline V gene lookup returns CDR1 SGHRS and CDR2 YFSETQ. The chain's CDR3 is CASSLSGTENTEAFF. DNA of the CDR3: TGCGCCAGCAGCTTATCAGGGACAGAGAACACTGAAGCTTTCTTT.

The V and J genes are TRBV5-1 and TRBJ1-2; TRBD1 is a possible D gene (6 bases). V was pared by 0 bases and J by 5 bases, with 11 bases between. Germline assignment: CDR1 SGHRS and CDR2 YFSETQ. This CDR3 has 14 residues. The CDR3 region is CASSLARGNYGYTF. CDR3 DNA: TGCGCCAGCAGCTTGGCGAGGGGGAATTATGGCTACACCTTC. Combining the CDR3 with reference TRBV5-1 and TRBJ1-2 gives the whole variable domain KAGVTQTPRYLIKTRGQQVTLSCSPISGHRSVSWYQQTPGQGLQFLFEYFSETQRNKGNFPGRFSGRQFSNSRSEMNVSTLELGDSALYLCASSLARGNYGYTFGSGTRLTVV.

The rearrangement links TRBV5-4 to TRBJ1-2; D might be TRBD1 (6 bases). The germline CDR1 and CDR2 sequences are SGHNT and YYREEE (reference sequence). Trimming stripped 4 bases from V and 4 bases from J, with 17 bases between. The length of the CDR3 is 15 residues. The CDR3 protein is CASSLTTGSTYGYTF. The DNA of the CDR3 is TGTGCCAGCAGCCTTACGACAGGTTCCACCTATGGCTACACCTTC.

The V call is TRBV5-8, the J call TRBJ1-1; D unresolved. This CDR3 has 13 residues. V was clipped by 4 bases and J by 7 bases, with 14 bases between them. Per the germline V gene, CDR1 is SGHTS and CDR2 is YDEGEE. CDR3 in DNA: TGTGCCAGCAGCATCCTGGAGGGTGGTGAAGCTTTCTTT. It specifies CASSILEGGEAFF.

The chain recombines TRBV7-9 with TRBJ2-1; weak D call: TRBD1 (6 bases). Trimming shortened V by 6 bases and J by 3 bases, and 21 bases separated the two germline ends. Germline V gene lookup returns CDR1 SEHNR and CDR2 FQNEAQ (reference sequence). This CDR3 is built from 17 residues. CDR3 sequence: CASRLTGSRGIYNEQFF. DNA of the CDR3: TGTGCCAGCAGACTTACAGGGAGTCGGGGTATCTACAATGAGCAGTTCTTC. The full variable domain, with the rest looked up from reference TRBV7-9 and TRBJ2-1, is DTGVSQNPRHKITKRGQNVTFRCDPISEHNRLYWYRQTLGQGPEFLTYFQNEAQLEKSRLLSDRFSAERPKGSFSTLEIQRTEQGDSAMYLCASRLTGSRGIYNEQFFGPGTRLTVL.

The V gene is TRBV12-3 or TRBV12-4, the J gene TRBJ1-2; 7 bases map to TRBD1. Trimming removed 7 bases from V and 4 bases from J; junction bases left unmatched: 6. This CDR3 is built from 13 residues. The CDR3 DNA reads TGTGCCAGCAAACGGACAGGCAGCTATGGCTACACCTTC. This translates into CASKRTGSYGYTF.

This clone was observed a handful of times. Other DNA sequences in this specimen translate into the identical CDR3. The chain uses TRBV19 and TRBJ1-1; TRBD1 matches 8 bases. The CDR3 loop spans 14 amino acids. Germline V lookup: CDR1 LNHDA, CDR2 SQIVND (reference sequence). J was trimmed by 5 bases and V by 2 bases; bases with no gene match: 4. The CDR3 spells CASSIRGQGTEAFF. As DNA, the CDR3 is TGTGCCAGTAGTATACGAGGACAGGGAACTGAAGCTTTCTTT.

This clone showed up just once. The chain links TRBV14 to TRBJ2-6; weak D call: TRBD2 (5 bases). CDR1 SGHDN and CDR2 FVKESK come from the germline V gene. CDR3 size: 16 residues. The germline V and J ends were trimmed by 1 base and 0 bases, with 7 bases remaining between them. CDR3 DNA sequence: TGTGCCAGCAGCCAAGGCGGGCTCTCTGGGGCCAACGTCCTGACTTTC. It codes for CASSQGGLSGANVLTF.

V and J are TRBV2 and TRBJ2-3; 9 nucleotides match TRBD1. The trim removed 6 bases at V and 0 bases at J, leaving 4 bases unmatched. The V gene's germline CDR1 is SNHLY and CDR2 FYNNEI. The CDR3 has 15 residues. CDR3 protein: CASRRTGVSTDTQYF. The CDR3 bases are TGTGCCAGCAGGAGGACAGGGGTGAGCACAGATACGCAGTATTTT.

The chain joins TRBV3-1 (or the pseudogene TRBV3-2) to TRBJ1-2; D is unresolved. The V gene's germline CDR1 is LGHDT and CDR2 YNNKEL (reference sequence). V was trimmed by 1 base and J by 7 bases, leaving 4 bases between them. There are 11 residues in the CDR3. CDR3 in amino acids: CASSQGAGYTF. CDR3 sequence (DNA): TGTGCCAGCAGCCAAGGGGCTGGCTACACCTTC.

This rearrangement joins TRBV27 to TRBJ2-2; possible D gene TRBD2, 6 bases. V gave up 2 bases and J gave up 8 bases, with 12 bases separating them. The CDR3 consists of 14 residues. In germline, CDR1 is MNHEY, CDR2 SMNVEV (reference sequence). CDR3 in amino acids: CASSLGTGAGELFF. The CDR3, as DNA: TGTGCCAGCAGTTTAGGGACTGGGGCGGGGGAGCTGTTTTTT.

This clone was seen a few times. This chain joins TRBV19 and TRBJ1-6, with TRBD1 matching over 7 bases. Germline values: CDR1 LNHDA, CDR2 SQIVND (reference sequence). CDR3 length equals 16 residues. J gave up 7 bases and V 4 bases, and 10 bases lay outside the gene matches. CDR3 protein: CASSTRQGADNSPLHF. The CDR3 nucleotides read TGTGCCAGTAGTACTCGACAGGGAGCCGACAATTCACCCCTCCACTTT.

DNA for the CDR3: TGCGCCAGCAGTGTTGCGGGGGGGCACGGCATTCAGTACTTC. Its protein product is CASSVAGGHGIQYF. The chain carries TRBV10-2 and TRBJ2-4, with 9 bases that match TRBD2. Germline CDR1 WSHSY, CDR2 SAAADI. The CDR3 extends over 14 amino acids. The V gene end was trimmed by 4 bases and the J gene end by 9 bases; junction bases not matched to a gene: 7.

This chain connects TRBV7-2 to TRBJ1-2, with D possibly TRBD1 on 6 matching bases. The V end lost 5 bases, the J end lost 4 bases, and 14 bases lay between the germline ends. The CDR3 length is 14 residues. Germline V gives CDR1 SGHTA, CDR2 FQGNSA. The CDR3 DNA reads as TGTGCCAGCAGCCAGAGCCCAGGGGTCTATGGCTACACCTTC. Protein: CASSQSPGVYGYTF.

The DNA of the CDR3 is TGCGCCAGCAGTGTTTTGGGGAGGCCAACTAATGAAAAACTGTTTTTT. Amino acid sequence: CASSVLGRPTNEKLFF. The J gene is TRBJ1-4, the V gene TRBV10-2; no firm D call. V lost 4 bases and J lost 0, with 12 bases in between. Germline loops: CDR1 WSHSY, CDR2 SAAADI. CDR3 length equals 16 residues.

V is TRBV5-1 and J is TRBJ1-4; D gene ambiguous. From germline, CDR1 is SGHRS and CDR2 YFSETQ. The CDR3 consists of 15 residues. V was shortened by 0 bases and J by 1 base, with 7 bases between the two germline ends. The chain's CDR3 is CASSLGPGTNEKLFF. CDR3 nucleotide sequence: TGCGCCAGCAGCTTGGGGCCAGGAACTAATGAAAAACTGTTTTTT.

This clone showed up just once. The chain carries TRBV7-3 and TRBJ2-7; 12 nucleotides match TRBD1. Trimming took 3 bases from V and 6 from J; bases not matched to a gene: 6. The CDR3 covers 15 residues. Germline V CDR1 and CDR2: SGHTA, FQGTGA. This CDR3 reads CASSFSGTGGFEQYF. In DNA form, the CDR3 reads TGTGCCAGCAGCTTTTCCGGGACAGGGGGCTTCGAGCAGTACTTC.

This clone showed up just once. The gene calls are TRBV7-2 and TRBJ1-6; 8 nucleotides match TRBD1. V was pared by 4 bases and J by 7 bases, with 3 bases of the junction left unmatched. Germline CDR1 is SGHTA and CDR2 is FQGNSA. The CDR3 loop spans 14 amino acids. For the CDR3, the DNA is TGTGCCAGCAGCTACAGGACAGGGAATTCACCCCTCCACTTT. This encodes CASSYRTGNSPLHF.